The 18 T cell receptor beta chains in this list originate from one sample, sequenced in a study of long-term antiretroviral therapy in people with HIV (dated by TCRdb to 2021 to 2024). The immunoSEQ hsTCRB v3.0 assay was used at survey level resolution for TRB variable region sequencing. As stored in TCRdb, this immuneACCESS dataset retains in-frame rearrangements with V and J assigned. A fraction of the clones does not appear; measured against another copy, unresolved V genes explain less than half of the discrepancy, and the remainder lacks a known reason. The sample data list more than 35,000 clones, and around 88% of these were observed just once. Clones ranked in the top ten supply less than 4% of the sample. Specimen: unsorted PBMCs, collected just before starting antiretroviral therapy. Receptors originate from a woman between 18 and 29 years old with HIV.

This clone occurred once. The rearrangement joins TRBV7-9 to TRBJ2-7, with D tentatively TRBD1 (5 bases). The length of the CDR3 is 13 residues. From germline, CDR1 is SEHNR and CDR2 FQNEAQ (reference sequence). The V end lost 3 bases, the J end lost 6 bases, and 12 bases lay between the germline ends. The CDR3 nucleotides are TGTGCCAGCAGCTTTAGGCAGGGTGGCGAGCAGTACTTC. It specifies CASSFRQGGEQYF. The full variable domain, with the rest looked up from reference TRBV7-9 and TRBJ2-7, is DTGVSQNPRHKITKRGQNVTFRCDPISEHNRLYWYRQTLGQGPEFLTYFQNEAQLEKSRLLSDRFSAERPKGSFSTLEIQRTEQGDSAMYLCASSFRQGGEQYFGPGTRLTVT.

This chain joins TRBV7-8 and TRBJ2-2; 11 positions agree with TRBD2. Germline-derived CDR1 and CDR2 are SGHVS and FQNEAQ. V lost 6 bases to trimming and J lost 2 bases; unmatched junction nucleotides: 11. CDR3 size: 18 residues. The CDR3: CASRQNSGLAVNTGELFF. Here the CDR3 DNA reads TGTGCCAGCAGGCAGAACTCGGGACTAGCGGTTAACACCGGGGAGCTGTTTTTT.

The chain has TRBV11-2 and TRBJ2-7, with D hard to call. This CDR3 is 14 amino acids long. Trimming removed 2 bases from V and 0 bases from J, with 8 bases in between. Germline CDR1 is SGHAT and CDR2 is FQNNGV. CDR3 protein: CASSLWSLSYEQYF. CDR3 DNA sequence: TGTGCCAGCAGCTTATGGTCACTCTCCTACGAGCAGTACTTC.

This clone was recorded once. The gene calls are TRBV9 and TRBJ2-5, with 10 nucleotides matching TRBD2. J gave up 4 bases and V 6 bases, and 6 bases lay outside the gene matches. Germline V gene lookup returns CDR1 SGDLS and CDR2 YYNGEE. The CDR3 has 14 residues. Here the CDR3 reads CASTLAGGGETQYF. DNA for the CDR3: TGTGCCAGCACGTTAGCGGGAGGCGGAGAGACCCAGTACTTC.

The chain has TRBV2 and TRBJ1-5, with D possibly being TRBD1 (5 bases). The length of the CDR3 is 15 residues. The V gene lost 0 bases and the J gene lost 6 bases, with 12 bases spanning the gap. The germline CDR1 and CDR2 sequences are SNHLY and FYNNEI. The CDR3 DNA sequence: TGTGCCAGCAGTGAAGCGGGGGGGAAGGGTCAGCCCCAGCATTTT. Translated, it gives CASSEAGGKGQPQHF.

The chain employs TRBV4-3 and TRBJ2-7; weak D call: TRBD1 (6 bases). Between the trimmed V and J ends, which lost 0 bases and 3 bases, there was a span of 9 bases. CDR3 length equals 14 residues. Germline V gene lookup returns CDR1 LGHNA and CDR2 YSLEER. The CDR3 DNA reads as TGCGCCAGCAGCCAAGAGGGCAGGGGCTACGAGCAGTACTTC. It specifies CASSQEGRGYEQYF.

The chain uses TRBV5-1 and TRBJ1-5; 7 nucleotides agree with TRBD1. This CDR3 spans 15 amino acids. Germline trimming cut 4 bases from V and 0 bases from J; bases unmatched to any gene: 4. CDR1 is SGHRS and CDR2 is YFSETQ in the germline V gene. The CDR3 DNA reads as TGCGCCAGCAGCCCAACAGGGGCTAGCAATCAGCCCCAGCATTTT. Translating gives CASSPTGASNQPQHF.

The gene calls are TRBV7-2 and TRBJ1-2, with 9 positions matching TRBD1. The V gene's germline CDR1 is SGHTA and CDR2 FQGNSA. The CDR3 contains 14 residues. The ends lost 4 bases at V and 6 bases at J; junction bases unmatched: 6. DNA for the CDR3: TGTGCCAGCAGCTCCGGGACAGGGTTCGATGGCTACACCTTC. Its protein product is CASSSGTGFDGYTF.

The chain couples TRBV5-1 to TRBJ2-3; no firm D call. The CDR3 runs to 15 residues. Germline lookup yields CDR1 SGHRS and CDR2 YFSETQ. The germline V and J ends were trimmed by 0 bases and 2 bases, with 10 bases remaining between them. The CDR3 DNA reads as TGCGCCAGCAGCTTGGAAAGGACCACCACAGATACGCAGTATTTT. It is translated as CASSLERTTTDTQYF.

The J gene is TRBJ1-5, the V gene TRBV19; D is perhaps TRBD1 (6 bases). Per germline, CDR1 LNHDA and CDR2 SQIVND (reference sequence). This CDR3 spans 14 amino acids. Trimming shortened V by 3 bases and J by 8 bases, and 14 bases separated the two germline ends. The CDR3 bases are TGTGCCAGTAGTATCCGGACAGATCAGAAGCCCCAGCATTTT. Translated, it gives CASSIRTDQKPQHF.

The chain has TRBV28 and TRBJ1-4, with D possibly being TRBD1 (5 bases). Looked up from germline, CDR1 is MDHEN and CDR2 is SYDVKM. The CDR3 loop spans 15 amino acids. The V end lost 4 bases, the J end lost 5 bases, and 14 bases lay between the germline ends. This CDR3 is CASSSRGRTNEKLFF. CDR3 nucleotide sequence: TGTGCCAGCAGTTCCCGGGGACGAACGAATGAAAAACTGTTTTTT.

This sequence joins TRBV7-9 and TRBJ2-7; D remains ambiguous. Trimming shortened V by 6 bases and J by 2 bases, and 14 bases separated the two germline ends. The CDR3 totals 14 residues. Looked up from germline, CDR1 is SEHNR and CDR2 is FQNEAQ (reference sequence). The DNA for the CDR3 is TGTGCCAGCAGTTCCAGACGACCTACCTACGAGCAGTACTTC. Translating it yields CASSSRRPTYEQYF.

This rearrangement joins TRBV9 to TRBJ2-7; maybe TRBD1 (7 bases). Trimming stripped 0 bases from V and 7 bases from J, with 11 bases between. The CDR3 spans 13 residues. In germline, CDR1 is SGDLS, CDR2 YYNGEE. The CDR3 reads CASSVGQGGEQYF. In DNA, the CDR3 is TGTGCCAGCAGCGTAGGGCAGGGGGGAGAGCAGTACTTC.

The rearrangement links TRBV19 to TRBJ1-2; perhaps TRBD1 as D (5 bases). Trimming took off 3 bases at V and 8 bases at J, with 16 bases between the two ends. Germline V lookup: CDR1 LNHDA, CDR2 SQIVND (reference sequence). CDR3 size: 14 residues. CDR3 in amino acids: CASSMEGPRSGYTF. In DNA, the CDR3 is TGTGCCAGTAGTATGGAGGGACCGAGGAGCGGCTACACCTTC.

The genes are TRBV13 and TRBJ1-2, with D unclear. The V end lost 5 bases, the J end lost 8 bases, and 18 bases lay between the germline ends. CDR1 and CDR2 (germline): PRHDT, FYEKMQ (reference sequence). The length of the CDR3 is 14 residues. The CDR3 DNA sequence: TGTGCCAGCAGCCTTCGGGGAATTGGATACGGCTACACCTTC. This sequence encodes CASSLRGIGYGYTF.

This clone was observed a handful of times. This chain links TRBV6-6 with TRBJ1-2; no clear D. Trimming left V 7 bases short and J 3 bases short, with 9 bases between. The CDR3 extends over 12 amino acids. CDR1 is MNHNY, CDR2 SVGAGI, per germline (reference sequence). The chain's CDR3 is CASTRLDYGYTF. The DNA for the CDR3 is TGTGCCAGCACTCGATTGGACTATGGCTACACCTTC.

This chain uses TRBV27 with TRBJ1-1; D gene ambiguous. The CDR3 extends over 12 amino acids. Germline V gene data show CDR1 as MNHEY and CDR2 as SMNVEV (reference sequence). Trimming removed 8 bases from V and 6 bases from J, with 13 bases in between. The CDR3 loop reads CASARGNAEAFF. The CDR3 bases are TGTGCCAGCGCCCGCGGGAATGCTGAAGCTTTCTTT.

The CDR3 reads CASSDFKGTKYSGNQPQHF. CDR3 nucleotides: TGTGCCAGCAGTGACTTTAAGGGTACGAAATATAGCGGCAATCAGCCCCAGCATTTT. The V and J genes are TRBV6-4 and TRBJ1-5; no firm D call. This CDR3 comprises 19 residues. CDR1 and CDR2 (germline): MRHNA, SNTAGT. Trimming removed 1 base from V and 2 bases from J, with 21 bases in between.